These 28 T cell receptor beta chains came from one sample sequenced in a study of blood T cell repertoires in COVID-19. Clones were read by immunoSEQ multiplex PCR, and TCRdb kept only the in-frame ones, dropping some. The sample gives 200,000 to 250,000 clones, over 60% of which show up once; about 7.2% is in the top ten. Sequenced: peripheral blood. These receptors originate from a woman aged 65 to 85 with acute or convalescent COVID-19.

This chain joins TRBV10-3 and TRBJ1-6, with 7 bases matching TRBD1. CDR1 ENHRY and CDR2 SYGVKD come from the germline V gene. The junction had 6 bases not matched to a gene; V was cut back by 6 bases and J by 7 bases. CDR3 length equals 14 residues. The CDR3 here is CAIRLGQENSPLHF. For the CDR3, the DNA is TGTGCCATCAGGCTTGGACAGGAAAATTCACCCCTCCACTTT.

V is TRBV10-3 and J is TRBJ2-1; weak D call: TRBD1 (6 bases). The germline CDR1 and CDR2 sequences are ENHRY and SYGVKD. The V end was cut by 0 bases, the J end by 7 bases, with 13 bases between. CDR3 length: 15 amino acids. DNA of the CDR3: TGTGCCATCAGTGAGTCACAACAGGGTAGGAATGAGCAGTTCTTC. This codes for CAISESQQGRNEQFF.

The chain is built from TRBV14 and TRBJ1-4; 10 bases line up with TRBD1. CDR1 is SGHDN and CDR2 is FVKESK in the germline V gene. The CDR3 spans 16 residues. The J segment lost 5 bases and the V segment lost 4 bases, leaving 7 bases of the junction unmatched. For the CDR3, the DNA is TGTGCCAGCAGCCGTGGGACAGGGGTTAACAATGAAAAACTGTTTTTT. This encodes CASSRGTGVNNEKLFF.

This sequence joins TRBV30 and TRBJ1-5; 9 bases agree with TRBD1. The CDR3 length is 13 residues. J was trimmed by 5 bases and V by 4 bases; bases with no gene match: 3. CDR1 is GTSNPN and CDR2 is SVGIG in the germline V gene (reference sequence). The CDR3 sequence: CAWTTGGHQPQHF. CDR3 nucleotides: TGTGCCTGGACAACAGGGGGCCATCAGCCCCAGCATTTT.

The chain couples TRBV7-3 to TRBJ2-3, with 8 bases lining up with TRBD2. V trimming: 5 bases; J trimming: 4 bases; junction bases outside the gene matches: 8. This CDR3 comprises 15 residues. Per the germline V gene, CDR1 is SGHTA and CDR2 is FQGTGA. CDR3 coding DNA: TGTGCCAGCAGCCGGAGCGGGGGAGGCGCAGATACGCAGTATTTT. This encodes CASSRSGGGADTQYF.

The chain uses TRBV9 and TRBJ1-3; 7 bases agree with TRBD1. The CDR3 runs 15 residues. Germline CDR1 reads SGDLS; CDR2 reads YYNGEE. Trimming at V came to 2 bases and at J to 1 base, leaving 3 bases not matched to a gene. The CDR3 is CASSVSGGSGNTIYF. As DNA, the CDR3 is TGTGCCAGCAGCGTTTCAGGGGGGTCTGGAAACACCATATATTTT.

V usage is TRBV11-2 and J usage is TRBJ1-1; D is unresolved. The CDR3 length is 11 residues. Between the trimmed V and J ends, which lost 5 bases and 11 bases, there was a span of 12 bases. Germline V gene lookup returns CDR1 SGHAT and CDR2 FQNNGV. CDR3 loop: CASSRGPRAFF. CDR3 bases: TGTGCCAGCAGCCGGGGTCCTCGTGCTTTCTTT. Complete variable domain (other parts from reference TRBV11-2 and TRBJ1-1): EAGVAQSPRYKIIEKRQSVAFWCNPISGHATLYWYQQILGQGPKLLIQFQNNGVVDDSQLPKDRFSAERLKGVDSTLKIQPAKLEDSAVYLCASSRGPRAFFGQGTRLTVV.

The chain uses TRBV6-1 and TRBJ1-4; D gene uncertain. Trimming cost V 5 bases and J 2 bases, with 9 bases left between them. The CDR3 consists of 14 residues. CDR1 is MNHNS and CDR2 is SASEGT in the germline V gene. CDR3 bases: TGTGCCAGCAGTTATGGCGGGACTAATGAAAAACTGTTTTTT. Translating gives CASSYGGTNEKLFF.

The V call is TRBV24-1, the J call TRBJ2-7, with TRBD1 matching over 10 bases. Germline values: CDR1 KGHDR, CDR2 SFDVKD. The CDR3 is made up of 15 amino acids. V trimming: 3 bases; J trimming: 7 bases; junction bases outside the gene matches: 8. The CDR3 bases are TGTGCCACCAGTGATCCCTGGACAGGGGGAGGAGAGCAGTACTTC. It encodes CATSDPWTGGGEQYF.

In DNA form, the CDR3 reads TGTGCCAGCAGCCCCGGGACTAGCGGTCACACCGGGGAGCTGTTTTTT. Its translation is CASSPGTSGHTGELFF. V and J are TRBV6-6 and TRBJ2-2, with 11 bases identical to TRBD2. The CDR3 sequence is 16 residues long. The ends lost 6 bases at V and 3 bases at J; junction bases unmatched: 6. Germline CDR1 and CDR2: MNHNY and SVGAGI (reference sequence).

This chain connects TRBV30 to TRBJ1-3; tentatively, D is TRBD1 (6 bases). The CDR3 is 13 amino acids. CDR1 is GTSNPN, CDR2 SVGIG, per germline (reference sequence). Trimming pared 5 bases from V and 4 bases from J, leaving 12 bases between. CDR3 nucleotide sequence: TGTGCCTGGGGCCGGGACAACGGAAACACCATATATTTT. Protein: CAWGRDNGNTIYF. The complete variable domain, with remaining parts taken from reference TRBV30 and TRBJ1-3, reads SQTIHQWPATLVQPVGSPLSLECTVEGTSNPNLYWYRQAAGRGLQLLFYSVGIGQISSEVPQNLSASRPQDRQFILSSKKLLLSDSGFYLCAWGRDNGNTIYFGEGSWLTVV.

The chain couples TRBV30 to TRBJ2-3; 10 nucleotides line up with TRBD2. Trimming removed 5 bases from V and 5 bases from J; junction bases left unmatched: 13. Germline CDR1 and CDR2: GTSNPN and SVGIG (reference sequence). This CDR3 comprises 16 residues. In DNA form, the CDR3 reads TGTGCCTGGGGAATCAGCGGGGGGGCCGGTGGAGATACGCAGTATTTT. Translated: CAWGISGGAGGDTQYF.

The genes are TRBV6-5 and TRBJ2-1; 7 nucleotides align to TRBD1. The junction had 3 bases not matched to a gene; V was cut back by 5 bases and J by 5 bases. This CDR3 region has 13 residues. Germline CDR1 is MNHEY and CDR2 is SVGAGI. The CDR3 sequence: CASSIGTDNEQFF. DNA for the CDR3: TGTGCCAGCAGTATCGGGACAGACAATGAGCAGTTCTTC.

This CDR3 is CASSLRTGGRTEAFF. The DNA of the CDR3 is TGTGCCAGCAGTTTAAGGACAGGGGGCAGGACTGAAGCTTTCTTT. The rearrangement joins TRBV28 to TRBJ1-1; 11 nucleotides line up with TRBD1. CDR3 length: 15 amino acids. Germline CDR1 is MDHEN and CDR2 is SYDVKM. Unmatched junction bases numbered 4, after V lost 2 bases and J lost 5 bases. Complete variable domain (other parts from reference TRBV28 and TRBJ1-1): DVKVTQSSRYLVKRTGEKVFLECVQDMDHENMFWYRQDPGLGLRLIYFSYDVKMKEKGDIPEGYSVSREKKERFSLILESASTNQTSMYLCASSLRTGGRTEAFFGQGTRLTVV.

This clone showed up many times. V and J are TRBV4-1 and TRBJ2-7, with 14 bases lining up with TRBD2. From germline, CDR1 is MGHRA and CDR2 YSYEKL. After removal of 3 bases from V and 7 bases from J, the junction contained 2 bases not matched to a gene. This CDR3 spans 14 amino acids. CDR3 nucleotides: TGCGCCAGCAGCCATAGACTAGCGGGGGGGGAGCAGTACTTC. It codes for CASSHRLAGGEQYF.

Here the CDR3 DNA reads TGTGCCAGCAGCTTATCCGGGGGTTCCTACGAGCAGTACTTC. This sequence encodes CASSLSGGSYEQYF. This sequence joins TRBV7-9 and TRBJ2-7; possible D gene TRBD2, 6 bases. V lost 2 bases to trimming and J lost 1 base, with 9 bases between them. Germline values: CDR1 SEHNR, CDR2 FQNEAQ (reference sequence). CDR3 size: 14 residues.

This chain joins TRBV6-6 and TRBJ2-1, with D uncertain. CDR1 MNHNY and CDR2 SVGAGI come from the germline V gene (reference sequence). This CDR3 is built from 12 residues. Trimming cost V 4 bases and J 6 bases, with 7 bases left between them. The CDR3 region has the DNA TGTGCCAGCAGTTTTCAAGCCAATGAGCAGTTCTTC. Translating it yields CASSFQANEQFF.

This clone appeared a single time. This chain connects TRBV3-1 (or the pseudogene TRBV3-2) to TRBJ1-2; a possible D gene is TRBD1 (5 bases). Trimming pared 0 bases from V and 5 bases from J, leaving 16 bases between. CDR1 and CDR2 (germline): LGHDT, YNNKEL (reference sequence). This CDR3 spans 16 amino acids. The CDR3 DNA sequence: TGTGCCAGCAGCCAAGATGTATCAGGGCTTCCTTATGGCTACACCTTC. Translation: CASSQDVSGLPYGYTF.

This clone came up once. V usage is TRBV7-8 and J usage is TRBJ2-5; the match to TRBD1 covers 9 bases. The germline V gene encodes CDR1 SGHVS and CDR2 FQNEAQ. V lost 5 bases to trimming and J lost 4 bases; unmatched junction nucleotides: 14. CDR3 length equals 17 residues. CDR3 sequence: CASSPSVPGQGRETQYF. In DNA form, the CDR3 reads TGTGCCAGCAGCCCTAGCGTCCCGGGACAGGGAAGAGAGACCCAGTACTTC.

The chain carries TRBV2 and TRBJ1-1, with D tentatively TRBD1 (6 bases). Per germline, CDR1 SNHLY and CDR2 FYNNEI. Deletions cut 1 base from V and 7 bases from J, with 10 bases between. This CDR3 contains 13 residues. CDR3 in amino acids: CASSEEAGVEAFF. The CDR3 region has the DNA TGTGCCAGCAGTGAAGAGGCAGGGGTTGAAGCTTTCTTT.

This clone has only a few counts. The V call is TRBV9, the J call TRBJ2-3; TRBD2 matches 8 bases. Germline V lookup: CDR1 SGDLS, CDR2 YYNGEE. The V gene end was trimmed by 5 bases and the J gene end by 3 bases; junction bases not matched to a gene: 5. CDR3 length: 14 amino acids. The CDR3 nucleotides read TGTGCCAGCAGTGCGGGGGGTGGGACAGATACGCAGTATTTT. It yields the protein CASSAGGGTDTQYF.

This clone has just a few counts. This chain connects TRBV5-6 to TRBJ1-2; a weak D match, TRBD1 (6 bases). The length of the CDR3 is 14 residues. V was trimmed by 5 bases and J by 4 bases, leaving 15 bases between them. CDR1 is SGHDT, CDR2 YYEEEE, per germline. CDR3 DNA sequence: TGTGCCAGCAGTTTGCCTGAAGGGGGCTATGGCTACACCTTC. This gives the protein CASSLPEGGYGYTF.

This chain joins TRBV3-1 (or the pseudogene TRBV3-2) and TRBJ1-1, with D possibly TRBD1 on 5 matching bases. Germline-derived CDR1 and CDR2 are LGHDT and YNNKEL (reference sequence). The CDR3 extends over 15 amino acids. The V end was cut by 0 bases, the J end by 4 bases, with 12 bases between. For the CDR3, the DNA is TGTGCCAGCAGCCAAGACCTGGCAGGGTTCACTGAAGCTTTCTTT. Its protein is CASSQDLAGFTEAFF.

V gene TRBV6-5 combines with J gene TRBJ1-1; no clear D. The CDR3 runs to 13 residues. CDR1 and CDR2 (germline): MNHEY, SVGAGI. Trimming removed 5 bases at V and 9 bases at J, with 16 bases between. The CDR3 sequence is CASSTRGGLQAFF. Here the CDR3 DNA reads TGTGCCAGCAGTACCCGAGGAGGTCTACAAGCTTTCTTT.

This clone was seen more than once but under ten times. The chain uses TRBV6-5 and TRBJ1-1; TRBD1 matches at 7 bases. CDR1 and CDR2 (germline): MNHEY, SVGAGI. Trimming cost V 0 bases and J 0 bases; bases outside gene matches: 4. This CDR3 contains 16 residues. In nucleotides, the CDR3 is TGTGCCAGCAGTTACTCCTGGGGACAGTTGAACACTGAAGCTTTCTTT. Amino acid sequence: CASSYSWGQLNTEAFF.

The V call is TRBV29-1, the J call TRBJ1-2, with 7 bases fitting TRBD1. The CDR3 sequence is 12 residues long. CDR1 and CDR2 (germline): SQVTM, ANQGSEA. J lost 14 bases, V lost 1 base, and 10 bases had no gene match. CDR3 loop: CSVEVGQGGQTF. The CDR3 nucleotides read TGCAGCGTTGAAGTTGGGCAGGGGGGTCAGACCTTC.

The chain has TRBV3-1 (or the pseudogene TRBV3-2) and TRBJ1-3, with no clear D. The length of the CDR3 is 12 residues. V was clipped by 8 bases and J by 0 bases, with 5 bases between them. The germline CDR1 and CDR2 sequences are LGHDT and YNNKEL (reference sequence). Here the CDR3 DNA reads TGTGCCAGCGAGAACTCTGGAAACACCATATATTTT. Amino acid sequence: CASENSGNTIYF.

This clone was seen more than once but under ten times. The CDR3 DNA follows: TGTGCCAGCAGCTTGTGGACAGGGGTAAACACCGGGGAGCTGTTTTTT. Its translation: CASSLWTGVNTGELFF. The chain joins TRBV5-4 to TRBJ2-2; 9 bases align to TRBD1. Per germline, CDR1 SGHNT and CDR2 YYREEE (reference sequence). This CDR3 spans 16 amino acids. Trimming at V came to 1 base and at J to 2 bases, leaving 3 bases not matched to a gene. The complete variable domain, with remaining parts taken from reference TRBV5-4 and TRBJ2-2, reads ETGVTQSPTHLIKTRGQQVTLRCSSQSGHNTVSWYQQALGQGPQFIFQYYREEENGRGNFPPRFSGLQFPNYSSELNVNALELDDSALYLCASSLWTGVNTGELFFGEGSRLTVL.